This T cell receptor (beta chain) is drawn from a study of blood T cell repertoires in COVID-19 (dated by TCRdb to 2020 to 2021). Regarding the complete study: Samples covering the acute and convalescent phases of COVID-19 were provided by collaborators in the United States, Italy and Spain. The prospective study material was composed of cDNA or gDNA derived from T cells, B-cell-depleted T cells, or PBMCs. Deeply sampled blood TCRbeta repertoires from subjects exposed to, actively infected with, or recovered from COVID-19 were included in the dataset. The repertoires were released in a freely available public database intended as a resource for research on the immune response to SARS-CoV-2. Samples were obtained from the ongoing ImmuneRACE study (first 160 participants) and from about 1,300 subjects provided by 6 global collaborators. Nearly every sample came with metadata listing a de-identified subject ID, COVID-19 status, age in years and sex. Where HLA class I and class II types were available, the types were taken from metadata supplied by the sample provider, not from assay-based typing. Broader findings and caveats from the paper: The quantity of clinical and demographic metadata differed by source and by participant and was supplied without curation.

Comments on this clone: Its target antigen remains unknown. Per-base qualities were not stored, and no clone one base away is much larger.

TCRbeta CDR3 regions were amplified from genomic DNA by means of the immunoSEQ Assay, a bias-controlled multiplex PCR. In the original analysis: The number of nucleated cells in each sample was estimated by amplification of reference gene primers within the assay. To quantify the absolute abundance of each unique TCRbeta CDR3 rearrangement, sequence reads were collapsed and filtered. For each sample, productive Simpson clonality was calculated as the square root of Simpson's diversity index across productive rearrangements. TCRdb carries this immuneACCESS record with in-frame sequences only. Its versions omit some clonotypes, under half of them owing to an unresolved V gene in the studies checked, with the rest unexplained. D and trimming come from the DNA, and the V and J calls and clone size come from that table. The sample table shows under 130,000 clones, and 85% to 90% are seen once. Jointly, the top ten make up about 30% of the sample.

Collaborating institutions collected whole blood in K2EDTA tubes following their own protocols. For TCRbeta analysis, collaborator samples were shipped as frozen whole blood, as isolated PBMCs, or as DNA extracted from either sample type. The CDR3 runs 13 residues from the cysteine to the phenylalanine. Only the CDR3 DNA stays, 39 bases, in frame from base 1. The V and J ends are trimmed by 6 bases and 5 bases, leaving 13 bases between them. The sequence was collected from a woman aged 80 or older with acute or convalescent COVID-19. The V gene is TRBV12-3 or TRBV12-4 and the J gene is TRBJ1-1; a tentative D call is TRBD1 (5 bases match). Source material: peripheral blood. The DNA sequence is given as TGTGCCAGCAGCCTTGGGGGGAAAACTGAAGCTTTCTTT. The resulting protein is CASSLGGKTEAFF.